This record covers a single T cell receptor (beta chain). This entry is derived from a study of somatic mutations in cytotoxic T cells in rheumatoid arthritis. The assay was immunoSEQ multiplex PCR, and TCRdb's table has in-frame clones only and misses some. The data hold about 6,300 clones, with approximately 75% observed a single time. The V gene's germline CDR1 is MNHEY and CDR2 SMNVEV (reference sequence). Trimming left V 3 bases short and J 7 bases short, with 18 bases between. This CDR3 has 15 amino acids. This chain joins TRBV27 and TRBJ1-1, with D tentatively TRBD1 (5 bases). The source of this sequence is a woman in her sixties or seventies with rheumatoid arthritis. This specimen consisted of CD8+ T cells sorted from blood, obtained at a follow-up visit. CDR3 protein: CASSLTPGQALEAFF. The CDR3 coding sequence is TGTGCCAGCAGTTTGACCCCGGGGCAGGCTCTTGAAGCTTTCTTT.